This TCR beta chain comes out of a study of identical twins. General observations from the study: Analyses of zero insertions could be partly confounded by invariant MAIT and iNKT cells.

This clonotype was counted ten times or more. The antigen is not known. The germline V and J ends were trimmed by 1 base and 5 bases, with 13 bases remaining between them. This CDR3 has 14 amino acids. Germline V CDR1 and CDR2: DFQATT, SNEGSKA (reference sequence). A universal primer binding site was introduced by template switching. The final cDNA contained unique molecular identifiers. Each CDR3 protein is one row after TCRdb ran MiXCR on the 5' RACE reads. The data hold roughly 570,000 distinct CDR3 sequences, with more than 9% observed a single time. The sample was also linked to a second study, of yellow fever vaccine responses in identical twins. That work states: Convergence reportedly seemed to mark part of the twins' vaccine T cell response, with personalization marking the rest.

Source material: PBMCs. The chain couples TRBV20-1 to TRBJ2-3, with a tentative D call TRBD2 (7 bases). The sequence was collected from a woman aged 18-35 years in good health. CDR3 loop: CSARVGGGRDTQYF. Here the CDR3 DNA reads TGCAGTGCTAGAGTGGGGGGGGGCCGAGATACGCAGTATTTT.